These 32 T cell receptor beta chains share one sample of origin, sequenced in a study of blood T cell repertoires in COVID-19. TCRdb keeps only in-frame clones here, not all; method: immunoSEQ multiplex PCR. This table holds just over 300,000 clones, roughly 86% found once. The source material was peripheral blood. Receptors were obtained from a woman in her twenties or thirties with COVID-19, enrolled during active disease.

The gene calls are TRBV7-6 and TRBJ2-1; 11 positions match TRBD2. Germline-derived CDR1 and CDR2 are SGHVS and FNYEAQ. Trimming at V came to 1 base and at J to 7 bases, leaving 0 bases not matched to a gene. CDR3 length equals 14 residues. Written as DNA, the CDR3 is TGTGCCAGCAGCTTAGGACTAGCGGGGAATGAGCAGTTCTTC. This sequence encodes CASSLGLAGNEQFF.

This clone was counted once. This chain joins TRBV18 and TRBJ1-1; D possibly corresponds to TRBD1 (6 bases). V lost 0 bases, J lost 5 bases, and 16 bases lay in between. Germline V CDR1 and CDR2: KGHSH, LQKENI. The CDR3 runs 16 residues. CDR3 coding DNA: TGTGCCAGCTCACCACCGGTACGGGGAAGGGGGACTGAAGCTTTCTTT. The encoded protein is CASSPPVRGRGTEAFF.

This chain joins TRBV3-1 (or the pseudogene TRBV3-2) and TRBJ1-1, with 10 bases that match TRBD1. The CDR3 is 13 residues long. Germline V lookup: CDR1 LGHDT, CDR2 YNNKEL (reference sequence). Trimming cost V 1 base and J 10 bases; bases outside gene matches: 3. CDR3 sequence: CASSQVRTGGAFF. CDR3 sequence (DNA): TGTGCCAGCAGCCAAGTGAGGACAGGGGGAGCTTTCTTT.

The V call is TRBV7-2, the J call TRBJ2-1; maybe TRBD1 (6 bases). The ends were cut back, 3 bases at V and 0 bases at J, with 9 bases in the middle. This CDR3 has 15 residues. Germline V CDR1 and CDR2: SGHTA, FQGNSA. CDR3: CASSFRDTSYNEQFF. The CDR3, as DNA: TGTGCCAGCAGCTTCCGGGACACCTCCTACAATGAGCAGTTCTTC.

The chain combines TRBV6-6 with TRBJ1-2; D uncertain. V was shortened by 8 bases and J by 0 bases, with 7 bases between the two germline ends. Germline V gene data show CDR1 as MNHNY and CDR2 as SVGAGI (reference sequence). CDR3 length equals 12 residues. CDR3 nucleotides: TGTGCCAGCGCAGCGGCTAACTATGGCTACACCTTC. It is translated as CASAAANYGYTF.

The chain has TRBV27 and TRBJ1-1; 8 bases align to TRBD1. The CDR3 contains 13 residues. Germline V gene data show CDR1 as MNHEY and CDR2 as SMNVEV (reference sequence). The V segment lost 10 bases and the J segment 6 bases; nucleotides outside the gene matches: 10. CDR3 coding DNA: TGTGCCACCCAAACCGGACAGGGAGCTGAAGCTTTCTTT. This gives the protein CATQTGQGAEAFF.

The V and J genes are TRBV3-1 (or the pseudogene TRBV3-2) and TRBJ1-2, with no clear D. The CDR3 extends over 15 amino acids. Per germline, CDR1 LGHDT and CDR2 YNNKEL (reference sequence). V gave up 4 bases and J gave up 4 bases, with 16 bases separating them. The CDR3 sequence: CASSPGPGGVYGYTF. The CDR3 coding sequence is TGTGCCAGCAGCCCGGGCCCCGGCGGGGTCTATGGCTACACCTTC.

J is TRBJ1-2 and V is TRBV5-1; 9 bases match TRBD1. Germline CDR1 SGHRS, CDR2 YFSETQ. This CDR3 is built from 15 residues. The trim removed 0 bases at V and 6 bases at J, leaving 6 bases unmatched. CDR3 protein: CASSLDGQGLNGYTF. The CDR3 DNA reads TGCGCCAGCAGCTTGGACGGACAGGGGTTGAATGGCTACACCTTC. The full variable domain, rest sourced from reference TRBV5-1 and TRBJ1-2, is KAGVTQTPRYLIKTRGQQVTLSCSPISGHRSVSWYQQTPGQGLQFLFEYFSETQRNKGNFPGRFSGRQFSNSRSEMNVSTLELGDSALYLCASSLDGQGLNGYTFGSGTRLTVV.

The V call is TRBV7-8, the J call TRBJ1-5; weak D call: TRBD1 (6 bases). This CDR3 is 16 amino acids long. The germline V and J ends were trimmed by 1 base and 10 bases, with 20 bases remaining between them. CDR1 SGHVS and CDR2 FQNEAQ come from the germline V gene. The CDR3 sequence is CASSLERGTGYYPQHF. For the CDR3, the DNA is TGTGCCAGCAGCTTAGAAAGGGGGACGGGCTATTACCCCCAGCATTTT.

This clone has a single count. CDR3 sequence reads: CASRPTGTYGYTF. Here the CDR3 DNA reads TGTGCCAGCAGACCCACAGGGACCTATGGCTACACCTTC. This chain uses TRBV5-4 with TRBJ1-2; possibly TRBD1 for D (6 bases). Germline CDR1 and CDR2: SGHNT and YYREEE (reference sequence). V was shortened by 5 bases and J by 4 bases, with 12 bases between the two germline ends. CDR3 length: 13 residues. Full variable domain (missing parts from reference TRBV5-4 and TRBJ1-2): ETGVTQSPTHLIKTRGQQVTLRCSSQSGHNTVSWYQQALGQGPQFIFQYYREEENGRGNFPPRFSGLQFPNYSSELNVNALELDDSALYLCASRPTGTYGYTFGSGTRLTVV.

V is TRBV5-4 and J is TRBJ2-1; TRBD1 is a possible D gene (6 bases). Germline loops: CDR1 SGHNT, CDR2 YYREEE (reference sequence). Trimming pared 4 bases from V and 8 bases from J, leaving 16 bases between. This CDR3 contains 14 residues. This CDR3 is CASSQYRVKDEQFF. CDR3 sequence (DNA): TGTGCCAGCAGCCAGTACAGGGTAAAGGATGAGCAGTTCTTC.

J is TRBJ1-2 and V is TRBV21-1; the table's D call, TRBD1, has no DNA check behind it. TRBV21-1 is labeled a pseudogene. CDR3 length: 18 amino acids. The DNA for the CDR3 is TGTGCCAGCAGGATCTTGACCCAGGGGCACAAGATTAACTATGGCTACACCTTC. This sequence encodes CASRILTQGHKINYGYTF.

This clone was recorded once. The chain couples TRBV2 to TRBJ2-2; 12 positions match TRBD1. The CDR3 is 15 residues long. The germline V gene encodes CDR1 SNHLY and CDR2 FYNNEI. Trimming at V came to 6 bases and at J to 6 bases, leaving 5 bases not matched to a gene. The CDR3 loop reads CASSGTGGFSGELFF. The CDR3 bases are TGTGCCAGCAGCGGGACAGGGGGCTTCTCCGGGGAGCTGTTTTTT.

In nucleotides, the CDR3 is TGTGCCAGCAGTCGCTCCGGGACTAGCGGGGGGGCCTTGGTGAGGGCTTACAATGAGCAGTTCTTC. It is translated as CASSRSGTSGGALVRAYNEQFF. The V call is TRBV28, the J call TRBJ2-1; 16 nucleotides agree with TRBD2. Trimming took 5 bases from V and 4 from J; bases not matched to a gene: 20. Germline V gene sequence: CDR1 MDHEN, CDR2 SYDVKM. The CDR3 is 22 amino acids.

The genes are TRBV7-9 and TRBJ1-5, with D perhaps matching TRBD1 (6 bases). CDR1 SEHNR and CDR2 FQNEAQ come from the germline V gene (reference sequence). The CDR3 loop spans 14 amino acids. Trimming took 2 bases from V and 5 from J, leaving 10 bases between them. DNA for the CDR3: TGTGCCAGCAGCTTAACAGGGCGGGATCAGCCCCAGCATTTT. Translating gives CASSLTGRDQPQHF.

The rearrangement joins TRBV2 to TRBJ2-2; D ambiguous. V was shortened by 5 bases and J by 0 bases, with 7 bases between the two germline ends. Germline CDR1 and CDR2: SNHLY and FYNNEI. CDR3 size: 14 residues. The CDR3 sequence is CASSLESNTGELFF. For the CDR3, the DNA is TGTGCCAGCAGTTTGGAGTCGAACACCGGGGAGCTGTTTTTT.

This chain links TRBV11-2 with TRBJ2-5; D ambiguous. Looked up from germline, CDR1 is SGHAT and CDR2 is FQNNGV. The V and J ends lost 2 bases and 2 bases respectively, with 9 bases between them. This CDR3 is 14 amino acids long. In nucleotides, the CDR3 is TGTGCCAGCAGCTTAAAACAGCCTCAAGAGACCCAGTACTTC. Protein product: CASSLKQPQETQYF.

The chain joins TRBV5-1 to TRBJ2-7; perhaps TRBD1 as D (6 bases). The germline gives CDR1 SGHRS, CDR2 YFSETQ. V was pared by 0 bases and J by 5 bases, with 12 bases between. This CDR3 contains 14 residues. The CDR3 DNA sequence: TGCGCCAGCAGCTTGGCCGACAGGCGTGACGAGCAGTACTTC. Translating it yields CASSLADRRDEQYF.

The chain couples TRBV29-1 to TRBJ2-1, with D possibly being TRBD2 (6 bases). The CDR3 is 12 amino acids. Trimming left V 7 bases short and J 6 bases short, with 13 bases between. CDR1 is SQVTM and CDR2 is ANQGSEA in the germline V gene. CDR3 nucleotide sequence: TGCAGCGGACGACTAGAGGGCAATGAGCAGTTCTTC. It encodes CSGRLEGNEQFF.

This clone showed up just a few times. The genes are TRBV5-1 and TRBJ1-2; 8 bases are shared with TRBD1. Germline V lookup: CDR1 SGHRS, CDR2 YFSETQ. The CDR3 is 14 residues long. Unmatched junction bases numbered 9, after V lost 4 bases and J lost 7 bases. The CDR3 nucleotides read TGCGCCAGCAGCAAAACCGGGACAGGTGGTGGCTACACCTTC. It is translated as CASSKTGTGGGYTF.

This chain joins TRBV5-4 and TRBJ1-2, with a possible D match to TRBD1 (6 bases). The CDR3 contains 13 residues. Germline V gives CDR1 SGHNT, CDR2 YYREEE (reference sequence). Trimming shortened V by 5 bases and J by 6 bases, and 14 bases separated the two germline ends. The CDR3 nucleotides are TGTGCCAGCAGTTCTCGGACAGATGATGGCTACACCTTC. Its translation: CASSSRTDDGYTF.

This clone was seen repeatedly, ten times or more. V gene TRBV19 combines with J gene TRBJ2-2, with 7 nucleotides matching TRBD2. Germline lookup yields CDR1 LNHDA and CDR2 SQIVND (reference sequence). V lost 3 bases, J lost 8 bases, and 9 bases stayed unmatched. The CDR3 contains 15 residues. CDR3 nucleotides: TGTGCCAGTAGTATGAATTCGGGAGGAGCTGGGGAGCTGTTTTTT. Translation gives CASSMNSGGAGELFF.

The chain employs TRBV9 and TRBJ2-3, with 13 bases fitting TRBD2. The CDR3 extends over 18 amino acids. Germline CDR1 and CDR2: SGDLS and YYNGEE. With V trimmed by 4 bases and J by 4 bases, 12 bases remained unmatched. The CDR3 DNA follows: TGTGCCAGCAGCCCTTCTCCACTAGCGGGGGGGCCGTCAGATACGCAGTATTTT. This encodes CASSPSPLAGGPSDTQYF. The variable domain in full, with the rest retrieved from reference TRBV9 and TRBJ2-3, is DSGVTQTPKHLITATGQRVTLRCSPRSGDLSVYWYQQSLDQGLQFLIQYYNGEERAKGNILERFSAQQFPDLHSELNLSSLELGDSALYFCASSPSPLAGGPSDTQYFGPGTRLTVL.

This clone turned up a few times. The gene calls are TRBV24-1 and TRBJ1-5; 7 bases fit TRBD1. The CDR3 totals 16 residues. Germline V gene data show CDR1 as KGHDR and CDR2 as SFDVKD. The trim removed 6 bases at V and 0 bases at J, leaving 7 bases unmatched. The CDR3 sequence: CATSPSTGNSNQPQHF. The CDR3 DNA reads as TGTGCCACCAGTCCTTCGACAGGGAATAGCAATCAGCCCCAGCATTTT.

This chain joins TRBV14 and TRBJ1-5; D is ambiguous. The CDR3 has 15 residues. Germline V CDR1 and CDR2: SGHDN, FVKESK. V was trimmed by 4 bases and J by 4 bases, leaving 14 bases between them. CDR3 DNA sequence: TGTGCCAGCAGCCTACTTGAGGGATCAAATCAGCCCCAGCATTTT. Translated: CASSLLEGSNQPQHF.

This chain joins TRBV20-1 and TRBJ1-5, with 7 bases identical to TRBD1. The CDR3 loop spans 11 amino acids. Germline assignment: CDR1 DFQATT and CDR2 SNEGSKA (reference sequence). The trim removed 8 bases at V and 7 bases at J, leaving 5 bases unmatched. CDR3 sequence: CSSYRGQPQHF. CDR3 in DNA: TGCAGTAGTTACAGGGGCCAGCCCCAGCATTTT.

The V call is TRBV4-2, the J call TRBJ2-2; TRBD1 matches at 10 bases. The CDR3 loop spans 15 amino acids. Germline V gives CDR1 LGHNA, CDR2 YNFKEQ. Losses at the gene ends were 4 bases for V and 7 bases for J; bases not matched to a gene: 6. CDR3 region: CASSPWDRGDGELFF. CDR3 nucleotide sequence: TGTGCCAGCAGCCCCTGGGACAGGGGAGACGGGGAGCTGTTTTTT.

V gene TRBV4-3 combines with J gene TRBJ1-2; D gene ambiguous. The CDR3 loop spans 14 amino acids. Germline V gene sequence: CDR1 LGHNA, CDR2 YSLEER. The V gene lost 3 bases and the J gene lost 6 bases, with 14 bases spanning the gap. The CDR3 DNA reads TGCGCCAGCAGCCAGGTGTATGGGCAAGATGGCTACACCTTC. It translates to CASSQVYGQDGYTF.

The chain couples TRBV6-6 to TRBJ2-3; no reliable D call. The CDR3 sequence is 12 residues long. Per the germline V gene, CDR1 is MNHNY and CDR2 is SVGAGI (reference sequence). Trimming removed 5 bases at V and 5 bases at J, with 8 bases between. Written as DNA, the CDR3 is TGTGCCAGCAGTAACAGCCTAGATACGCAGTATTTT. Residues: CASSNSLDTQYF.

The chain combines TRBV21-1 with TRBJ2-7; the table names TRBD2, a call not compared with the DNA. TRBV21-1 is flagged as a pseudogene. This CDR3 spans 14 amino acids. In nucleotides, the CDR3 is TGTGCCAGCAGCCCGCGCTCCGGGACTAGCGGGGGGGCGGTC. Its translation: CASSPRSGTSGGAV.

This clone was seen just once. The genes are TRBV19 and TRBJ2-3, with D maybe TRBD2 (6 bases). The length of the CDR3 is 16 residues. V was pared by 2 bases and J by 2 bases, with 14 bases between. The germline V gene encodes CDR1 LNHDA and CDR2 SQIVND (reference sequence). In nucleotides, the CDR3 is TGTGCCAGTAGTATATCCGGGACTCGAAACACAGATACGCAGTATTTT. Amino acids: CASSISGTRNTDTQYF.

J is TRBJ1-1 and V is TRBV19; D possibly corresponds to TRBD1 (6 bases). This CDR3 is 14 amino acids long. V lost 3 bases and J 5 bases, leaving 13 bases between the germline ends. Germline V gene lookup returns CDR1 LNHDA and CDR2 SQIVND (reference sequence). The CDR3 spells CASSMVRGWTEAFF. Written as DNA, the CDR3 is TGTGCCAGTAGTATGGTAAGGGGGTGGACTGAAGCTTTCTTT.